This entry concerns a single T cell receptor beta chain. It has no known antigen specificity. Per-base qualities were not stored, and no clone one base away is much larger. The entry originates in a study of cytomegalovirus exposure and HLA in healthy donors (dated by TCRdb to about 2017). The study in broad terms: An earlier analysis of some 600 of the donors reported approximately 260 Gb of sequence data and 90 million to 120 million unique TCR beta sequences obtained from around 190 million T cells. About 280 gigabases of sequencing data and around 88 million unique TCR sequences made up an early release that covered several hundred HLA-typed donors. Of the 300 to 450 genotyped donors, 70% to 90% were placed in the genetic ancestry cluster associated with self-reported Caucasian donors. The study aimed to test whether signatures of past pathogen exposure could be identified by cataloging public T cell receptors. Using immunosequencing, the study profiled T cell repertoires from around 670 subjects and related those repertoires to cytomegalovirus serostatus. Along with the approximately 620-subject first cohort, a separate validation cohort of over a hundred different subjects was used. The study combined high-throughput TCR immunosequencing, statistical association of individual TCRs with disease status, and machine learning to predict cytomegalovirus infection status. In a later analysis, previously published TCR beta repertoires from roughly 710 donors were re-analyzed and high-resolution HLA genotyping was added so that TCR occurrence patterns could be studied. Rather than using new phenotypic data, the later analysis identified candidate immune exposures from TCR beta sequences and from how often those sequences occurred across donors. An earlier analysis of 587 of the donors used high-throughput TCR beta sequencing to judge whether each TCR beta V gene segment behaved as functional or pseudogenic. Donor age, sex, ethnicity and CMV serostatus were compiled alongside the repertoire data. A later genetic analysis used genome-wide SNP genotypes for about 60% of the 666 donors, treating that subset as a discovery cohort. Every discovery cohort repertoire had been produced on one sequencing platform. Class I and class II HLA loci were covered by the typing at four-digit resolution. Typing coverage differed by locus: A, B, C, DRB1 and DQB1 were typed in about 629-640 donors, DQA1 in 522, DPA1 in around 600, and DPB1 in approximately 450. About 5 DR-DQ haplotypes were handled as single units for association and clustering, since linkage in the cohort was strong. On average, approximately 250,000 unique TCR beta nucleotide sequences were sequenced per donor among a few hundred genotyped donors of the cohort, with about 17% of those sequences being non-productive. Overall results and qualifications from the work: Because the 87-base-pair reads could not distinguish some IMGT-functional V segments, including TRBV6-2 and TRBV6-3, those segments were excluded. The classifier was reported to diagnose cytomegalovirus status with high specificity and sensitivity in both the original and validation cohorts. In a later analysis, the rate of TCR association differed among HLA loci, with DRB1 alleles having the most associated TCRs and HLA-C alleles having the fewest. According to a later analysis, parvovirus B19, influenza, CMV and Epstein-Barr virus appeared linked to several top co-occurrence clusters. A later analysis associated 15,000 to 20,000 TCR beta sequences with specific HLA alleles at a false discovery rate of 0.05. Only TCR beta chains were sequenced in this cohort, and the absence of alpha or paired-chain data limited detectable features. In a later genetic analysis, fewer N-insertions in productive TCRs were reported among donors in an Asian-associated ancestry cluster than the roughly 640-donor mean. Three of the identified cytomegalovirus-associated TCR beta chains were confirmed in vitro to be specific for cytomegalovirus antigens. The authors suggested that the approach could potentially be extended to other disease states and immunological phenotypes. Presence/absence analyses assumed roughly uniform sequencing depth across donors, an assumption that may not hold. A later analysis found that most CMV-associated TCR beta chains appeared HLA-restricted, with HLA associations seemingly driven largely by CMV exposure. The only immune exposure information available for the cohort was CMV serostatus. A further reported finding was that TCR beta sequences accurately predicted the HLA-A and HLA-B alleles for most subjects in the first cohort. Most TCR sequences were observed very rarely across donors, whereas some public TCRs were present in many individuals. In an earlier analysis of some 540 of the donors, most TCR beta V segments appeared in productive rearrangements about 87% or about 30% of the time, broadly matching IMGT annotations. Compared with equally common non-associated chains, HLA-associated TCR beta chains in a later analysis were more clonally expanded and had lower generation probabilities. Because some donors lacked HLA typing at each locus, the association tests relied only on the typed subset. Because counts were too low, about 17 rarely observed V segments, including chromosome 9 orphons, were excluded from the earlier analysis of fewer than 650 of the donors. Correlated functional status among segregating V segments might be attributable to linkage disequilibrium, but an unknown experimental factor could not be ruled out. A cluster of highly shared sequence variants was judged likely to represent a technical artifact of the sequencing pipeline. Strong co-occurrence of HLA alleles, especially DR and DQ, made assigning TCR associations to individual alleles difficult. An association between a missense DCLRE1C variant and V-gene and J-gene trimming of TCR beta chains was found in a later genetic analysis and replicated in an independent cohort. A total of 150 to 200 TCR beta chains were listed by the study as associated with cytomegalovirus.

The library was prepared using the immunoSEQ multiplex PCR assay. For the multiplex PCR, a mixture combining 60 forward primers for TCR Vbeta segments and 13 reverse primers for TCR Jbeta segments was used. Amplification of the CDR3 region of rearranged TCR beta genes was performed with a multiplex PCR assay on genomic DNA. The amplified TCR beta libraries were sequenced on the Illumina HiSeq System as 87-base-pair reads. In the paper's pipeline: A later analysis counted about 80 million unique TCR beta chains across the 500 to 850 repertoires, and approximately 11 million of these chains were shared by at least two donors. To remove PCR and sequencing errors, raw reads were error-corrected and collapsed into unique sequences using a nearest-neighbor algorithm that merged closely related sequences. To assign V, D and J gene segments, CDR3 sequences were aligned to IMGT reference sequences. For a sequence to be retained, a match of at least six nucleotides was required to both a V gene segment and a J gene segment. A rearrangement counted as productive if the CDR3 had no stop codons and remained in frame with V and J, and every other rearrangement counted as non-productive. CDR3 was defined according to IMGT convention as the region running from the second conserved V-encoded cysteine to the conserved J-encoded phenylalanine. In an earlier analysis of just under 600 of the donors, sequences lacking an unambiguous match to a single V gene segment were excluded. In an earlier analysis of several hundred of the donors, a V segment was called functional when productive rearrangements were above 56.7%, and segregating when the standard deviation between donors exceeded 5%. A statistical classification framework was built to diagnose cytomegalovirus status from the catalog of TCR beta chain sequences. A later analysis assigned V and J genes by comparing TCR nucleotide sequences with IMGT/GENE-DB human TR gene sequences. In a later analysis, CDR3 sequences and most-parsimonious VDJ recombination scenarios were assigned using the TCRdist pipeline. In a later analysis, every TCR beta chain was defined by the combination of its CDR3 amino acid sequence and its V-gene family, and reads without a unique V-gene family were dropped. As a way to deal with suspected cross-contamination and a sequencing artifact, a later analysis dropped 500 to 700 nucleotide sequences that were highly shared and had low generation probability. For each public chain, a later analysis derived a clonal expansion index from normalized ranks of inferred template counts within each repertoire. Generation probabilities in a later analysis came from a VDJ recombination model fitted to out-of-frame rearrangements, and those results were checked against IGoR. In a later analysis, hypergeometric tests were used to score TCR-TCR, TCR-HLA and TCR-CMV co-occurrence, with a repertoire-size bias correction applied to TCR pairs. False discovery rates were estimated in a later analysis by permuting HLA or CMV assignments 20 times. In a later analysis, co-occurring TCRs were grouped using DBSCAN, with TCRdist sequence similarity added in when clustering inside HLA-allele-positive subsets. Repertoires with fewer than 30,000 or more than 120,000 public chains, plus five repertoires with anomalous nucleotide sharing, were excluded from co-occurrence clustering. This immuneACCESS table, as held by TCRdb, lists in-frame sequences with V and J called but not all clones. Of the missing ones, under half trace to an unresolved V gene in checked studies; the others have no known cause. Clonal size and the V and J genes are those of that table, whereas D and trimming came from the DNA. The sample data list 140,000 or so clones, and nearly 85% of these were observed just once. Jointly, the top ten make up roughly 3.4% of the sample.

The cohort was made up of 500 to 850 healthy bone marrow donors. At the time of sampling, all cohort members were nominally healthy, though unrecorded immune exposures were likely present. The donor tested CMV seronegative and was one of the 352 seronegative cohort members. Each donor provided a peripheral blood sample, and peripheral blood mononuclear cells were used for TCR beta sequencing. The Qiagen DNeasy Blood Extraction Kit was used to extract genomic DNA from the blood cell samples. The CDR3 goes from the cysteine to the phenylalanine over 14 residues. The retained sequence is limited to the CDR3, 42 bases, with the frame set at the first base. CDR1 is given as MGHRA and CDR2 as YSYEKL, both from the germline V gene. Ends trimmed: V by 4 bases, J by 4 bases; bases unmatched to a gene: 4.

This receptor was taken from a male donor in good health and CMV-seronegative. The sample comprised PBMCs. The chain was built from TRBV4-1 and TRBJ1-1; 9 bases in the middle match TRBD1. CDR3 reads: CASSRTGESTEAFF. The DNA sequence is given as TGCGCCAGCAGCCGGACAGGGGAGAGCACTGAAGCTTTCTTT.